The next 22 T cell receptor beta chains were all read from a single sample in a study of spatial heterogeneity in lung cancer. Broader study findings: In tumors, expanded intratumoral alpha and beta TCR counts tracked mutation counts.

The antigens for these receptors are not known. Time point: sample taken at primary tumor resection. TCRdb passed the 5' RACE reads through MiXCR, listing each CDR3 protein once. The data show about 100,000 distinct CDR3 sequences, nearly 4.5% seen once. The input for sequencing was lung tumor tissue, taken at surgery. The source of these receptors is a male donor with early-stage non-small cell lung cancer.

This clonotype was observed at least ten times. The rearrangement joins TRBV5-1 to TRBJ2-5; D not certain. Germline lookup yields CDR1 SGHRS and CDR2 YFSETQ. The CDR3 is 14 residues long. Between the trimmed V and J ends, which lost 2 bases and 5 bases, there was a span of 13 bases. As DNA, the CDR3 is TGCGCCAGCAGCTTTGTCAATGGGCGGGAGACCCAGTACTTC. Amino acid sequence: CASSFVNGRETQYF.

This clonotype appeared many times. The chain employs TRBV11-2 and TRBJ2-1; 7 nucleotides align to TRBD1. Germline trimming cut 6 bases from V and 10 bases from J; bases unmatched to any gene: 6. The CDR3 runs 12 residues. Germline V gene data show CDR1 as SGHAT and CDR2 as FQNNGV. CDR3 residues: CASSRQGYEQFF. The CDR3, as DNA: TGTGCCAGCAGTCGACAGGGATACGAGCAGTTCTTC.

This chain connects TRBV28 to TRBJ2-1; TRBD1 matches at 9 bases. J was trimmed by 11 bases and V by 4 bases; bases with no gene match: 9. This CDR3 has 14 amino acids. Germline values: CDR1 MDHEN, CDR2 SYDVKM. The CDR3 spells CASSSTGTGTKQFF. CDR3 DNA sequence: TGTGCCAGCAGTTCTACCGGGACAGGGACTAAGCAGTTCTTC. Drawing the rest from reference TRBV28 and TRBJ2-1, the complete variable domain is DVKVTQSSRYLVKRTGEKVFLECVQDMDHENMFWYRQDPGLGLRLIYFSYDVKMKEKGDIPEGYSVSREKKERFSLILESASTNQTSMYLCASSSTGTGTKQFFGPGTRLTVL.

This clonotype was detected ten times or more. V gene TRBV10-3 combines with J gene TRBJ2-7; a possible D gene is TRBD1 (5 bases). This CDR3 has 13 amino acids. CDR1 and CDR2 (germline): ENHRY, SYGVKD. V was cut by 4 bases and J by 6 bases, with 13 bases left in between. The CDR3 here is CAISGDPGREQYF. CDR3 in DNA: TGTGCCATCAGTGGCGATCCAGGGCGCGAGCAGTACTTC.

About this clonotype itself: Possible read error: a much larger clone is one base away. J is TRBJ2-1 and V is TRBV28, with D hard to call. Germline-derived CDR1 and CDR2 are MDHEN and SYDVKM. The CDR3 length is 16 residues. V was clipped by 0 bases and J by 4 bases, with 13 bases between them. CDR3 DNA sequence: TGTGCCAGCAGTTTATGGCCCAGAGGCCGATACAATGAGCAGTTCTTC. It codes for CASSLWPRGRYNEQFF.

This clonotype appeared many times. The chain joins TRBV28 to TRBJ1-4; a weak D match, TRBD1 (6 bases). The germline V and J ends were trimmed by 3 bases and 7 bases, with 21 bases remaining between them. The CDR3 runs to 17 residues. The V gene's germline CDR1 is MDHEN and CDR2 SYDVKM. The CDR3, as DNA: TGTGCCAGCAGTTTGGGATCTGGGGGCGAGTTTGGTGAAAAACTGTTTTTT. Residues: CASSLGSGGEFGEKLFF.

About this clonotype: A much more abundant neighbour one base away suggests this may be a read error. The chain has TRBV24-1 and TRBJ2-1; D uncertain. The CDR3 has 13 residues. Germline V gene sequence: CDR1 KGHDR, CDR2 SFDVKD. Trimming pared 3 bases from V and 8 bases from J, leaving 10 bases between. In DNA, the CDR3 is TGTGCCACCAGTGATGCTATAAGCGATGAGCAGTTCTTC. This translates into CATSDAISDEQFF.

The rearrangement links TRBV6-6 to TRBJ2-1; no clear D gene. The length of the CDR3 is 15 residues. Between the trimmed V and J ends, which lost 2 bases and 8 bases, there was a span of 16 bases. The germline CDR1 and CDR2 sequences are MNHNY and SVGAGI (reference sequence). CDR3 residues: CASSYGFPVTDEQFF. The DNA of the CDR3 is TGTGCCAGCAGTTACGGGTTTCCGGTAACCGATGAGCAGTTCTTC.

This clonotype was counted many times. In DNA, the CDR3 is TGTGCCAGCAGTTTAGTGGATGCAACTAATGAAAAACTGTTTTTT. This gives the protein CASSLVDATNEKLFF. V and J are TRBV28 and TRBJ1-4; no reliable D call. V was clipped by 2 bases and J by 0 bases, with 7 bases between them. CDR1 is MDHEN, CDR2 SYDVKM, per germline. The CDR3 is 15 amino acids.

This clonotype was seen many times. V gene TRBV2 combines with J gene TRBJ2-2; no clear D. Per the germline V gene, CDR1 is SNHLY and CDR2 is FYNNEI. The CDR3 length is 14 residues. V lost 6 bases to trimming and J lost 4 bases, with 12 bases between them. The CDR3 DNA is TGTGCCAGCAGGGACGGGCGTAGCACCGGGGAGCTGTTTTTT. Translating it yields CASRDGRSTGELFF.

The V and J genes are TRBV6-6 and TRBJ2-4; D is perhaps TRBD2 (5 bases). The germline CDR1 and CDR2 sequences are MNHNY and SVGAGI (reference sequence). The CDR3 covers 18 residues. The V end was cut by 1 base, the J end by 1 base, with 17 bases between. CDR3 DNA: TGTGCCAGCAGTTACTATTGGGAGCATGAGAACGCCAAAAACATTCAGTACTTC. The encoded protein is CASSYYWEHENAKNIQYF.

This clonotype has a count of ten or more. The chain carries TRBV7-8 and TRBJ2-5; D is possibly TRBD2 (5 bases). The V end was cut by 2 bases, the J end by 5 bases, with 18 bases between. In germline, CDR1 is SGHVS, CDR2 FQNEAQ. The CDR3 contains 16 residues. The CDR3 nucleotides read TGTGCCAGCAGCTTAACATTTAGCGCCCGTGAGGAGACCCAGTACTTC. Translated: CASSLTFSAREETQYF. The complete variable domain, with remaining parts taken from reference TRBV7-8 and TRBJ2-5, reads GAGVSQSPRYKVAKRGQDVALRCDPISGHVSLFWYQQALGQGPEFLTYFQNEAQLDKSGLPSDRFFAERPEGSVSTLKIQRTQQEDSAVYLCASSLTFSAREETQYFGPGTRLLVL.

This chain uses TRBV21-1 with TRBJ1-6; TRBD1, the table's D call, lacks a check against the DNA. TRBV21-1 is designated a pseudogene. This CDR3 comprises 18 residues. CDR3: CASSPHRAIWYGNSPLHF. The CDR3 DNA reads as TGTGCCAGCAGCCCCCACAGGGCAATTTGGTATGGTAATTCACCCCTCCACTTT.

The chain employs TRBV5-5 and TRBJ2-2; D may be TRBD1 or TRBD2 (5 bases each). Trimming took 7 bases from V and 2 from J, leaving 12 bases between them. The CDR3 length is 14 residues. The germline V gene has CDR1 SGHKS and CDR2 YYEKEE (reference sequence). For the CDR3, the DNA is TGTGCCAGCCACGAGGGGCCCAACACCGGGGAGCTGTTTTTT. This translates into CASHEGPNTGELFF. Together with reference TRBV5-5 and TRBJ2-2, the CDR3 gives the full variable domain: DAGVTQSPTHLIKTRGQQVTLRCSPISGHKSVSWYQQVLGQGPQFIFQYYEKEERGRGNFPDRFSARQFPNYSSELNVNALLLGDSALYLCASHEGPNTGELFFGEGSRLTVL.

This clonotype was seen ten or more times. The CDR3 loop reads CAISEAYEQYF. Here the CDR3 DNA reads TGTGCCATCAGTGAGGCCTACGAGCAGTACTTC. This chain links TRBV10-3 with TRBJ2-7, with D unclear. CDR1 ENHRY and CDR2 SYGVKD come from the germline V gene. This CDR3 has 11 residues. The V gene lost 2 bases and the J gene lost 2 bases, with 1 base spanning the gap.

Only a few counts were recorded for this clonotype. V gene TRBV3-1 combines with J gene TRBJ1-1; 7 bases match TRBD1. V dropped 4 bases and J dropped 6; count of bases not matched to a gene: 11. The CDR3 runs 15 residues. Germline CDR1 is LGHDT and CDR2 is YNNKEL (reference sequence). For the CDR3, the DNA is TGTGCCAGCAGCCGCACCCGGACAGGAGGCGCTGAAGCTTTCTTT. Residues: CASSRTRTGGAEAFF.

In its sample, this clonotype was seen many times. This sequence joins TRBV10-2 and TRBJ2-3; possibly TRBD2 for D (5 bases). With 2 bases removed from V and 2 bases from J, the gap between germline ends came to 17 bases. The CDR3 has 17 amino acids. Germline V CDR1 and CDR2: WSHSY, SAAADI. The CDR3 reads CASSEAYFPGYTDTQYF. CDR3 bases: TGCGCCAGCAGTGAGGCGTACTTTCCGGGATACACAGATACGCAGTATTTT.

This clonotype was counted many times. This sequence joins TRBV24-1 and TRBJ2-3, with unresolved D. CDR1 is KGHDR, CDR2 SFDVKD, per germline. The CDR3 is made up of 13 amino acids. The ends were cut back, 0 bases at V and 6 bases at J, with 6 bases in the middle. This CDR3 is CATSDLSHDTQYF. The CDR3 DNA follows: TGTGCCACCAGTGATTTGTCCCACGATACGCAGTATTTT.

On this clonotype: This may stem from a read error, because a much larger clone lies one nucleotide away. This chain joins TRBV3-1 and TRBJ2-2; unclear D gene. Germline V lookup: CDR1 LGHDT, CDR2 YNNKEL (reference sequence). The CDR3 loop spans 13 amino acids. V was clipped by 2 bases and J by 7 bases, with 8 bases between them. CDR3 sequence: CASSQLRSGELFF. The DNA of the CDR3 is TGTGCCAGCAGCCAACTTCGGAGCGGGGAGCTGTTTTTT. The entire variable domain, with the rest obtained from reference TRBV3-1 and TRBJ2-2, is as follows: DTAVSQTPKYLVTQMGNDKSIKCEQNLGHDTMYWYKQDSKKFLKIMFSYNNKELIINETVPNRFSPKSPDKAHLNLHINSLELGDSAVYFCASSQLRSGELFFGEGSRLTVL.

This clonotype was observed at least ten times. The chain links TRBV11-2 to TRBJ2-5; TRBD1 matches 7 bases. The germline gives CDR1 SGHAT, CDR2 FQNNGV. J lost 3 bases, V lost 5 bases, and 3 bases had no gene match. This CDR3 comprises 13 residues. The CDR3 loop is CASSPGTEETQYF. The CDR3 coding sequence is TGTGCCAGCAGCCCCGGGACAGAAGAGACCCAGTACTTC.

There are many counts of this clonotype. V and J are TRBV28 and TRBJ2-4; either TRBD1 or TRBD2 may supply D (5 bases each). CDR1 and CDR2 from the germline V gene are MDHEN and SYDVKM. CDR3 length equals 12 residues. Trimming took 8 bases from V and 5 from J, leaving 10 bases between them. The CDR3 here is CASQRGQNIQYF. Here the CDR3 DNA reads TGTGCCAGCCAGAGGGGCCAAAACATTCAGTACTTC.

Many counts were recorded for this clonotype. V and J are TRBV29-1 and TRBJ2-1, with 13 bases lining up with TRBD2. This CDR3 spans 15 amino acids. V shed 6 bases and J 9 bases; nucleotides not matched to a gene: 11. The germline gives CDR1 SQVTM, CDR2 ANQGSEA. The CDR3 DNA reads TGCAGCGTGGCGTTGGGACTAGCGGGACTTGGTGAGCAGTTCTTC. Its protein is CSVALGLAGLGEQFF.